One sample yielded the 2 T cell receptor beta chains listed below, sequenced in a study of blood T cell repertoires in COVID-19. The protocol was immunoSEQ multiplex PCR, while the TCRdb copy is restricted to in-frame clones and leaves out a portion. The sample gives some 30,000 clones, 90% of which show up once; roughly 1.6% is in the top ten. The sequenced material came from peripheral blood. The receptors originated from a man in his 60s with active COVID-19.

The chain is built from TRBV6-5 and TRBJ2-7; TRBD1 is a possible D gene (5 bases). Trimming removed 2 bases from V and 2 bases from J, with 10 bases in between. Per germline, CDR1 MNHEY and CDR2 SVGAGI. The CDR3 has 14 amino acids. CDR3 residues: CASSYGQGAYEQYF. In DNA, the CDR3 is TGTGCCAGCAGTTACGGGCAAGGGGCCTACGAGCAGTACTTC.

V and J are TRBV4-3 and TRBJ1-4, with D perhaps matching TRBD1 (5 bases). Per germline, CDR1 LGHNA and CDR2 YSLEER. The length of the CDR3 is 16 residues. V was cut by 0 bases and J by 1 base, with 9 bases left in between. CDR3 DNA: TGCGCCAGCAGCCAAGATCGAAGGGGAACTAATGAAAAACTGTTTTTT. Protein product: CASSQDRRGTNEKLFF.